The clone carrying this T cell receptor beta chain has a single count. In germline, CDR1 is DFQATT, CDR2 SNEGSKA (reference sequence). The CDR3 is 15 amino acids. Trimming cost V 6 bases and J 7 bases; bases outside gene matches: 8. TCRdb reprocessed the RT-PCR reads via MiXCR and lists one record per CDR3 protein. The profile shows about 680,000 distinct CDR3 sequences, 11% to 15% of them singletons. The sample taken for sequencing was memory CD4+ T cells from blood. V and J are TRBV20-1 and TRBJ2-2; 13 bases are a match to TRBD2. The sequence came from a female donor in good health, serving as a healthy control. The CDR3 reads CSAPLAGGPDGELFF. In DNA, the CDR3 is TGCAGTGCGCCACTAGCGGGAGGGCCGGACGGGGAGCTGTTTTTT.